This T cell receptor beta chain was documented in a study of PD-1 blockade in classical Hodgkin lymphoma. General study results and limits: Whereas CD4+ TCR diversity had risen significantly by C4D1, CD8+ TCR diversity had not. The study found complete responders had baseline diversity similar to newly diagnosed patients. Healthy donors were reported to have higher baseline TCR diversity than newly diagnosed patients.

Per the germline V gene, CDR1 is MNHEY and CDR2 is SVGAGI. The length of the CDR3 is 15 residues. V was clipped by 7 bases and J by 2 bases; unmatched bases: 6. About this clone itself: Its antigen is still unknown.

This table comes from immunoSEQ multiplex PCR, and its TCRdb copy is limited to in-frame clones, with some not included. The sample consists of some 43,000 clones, 70% to 90% of them appearing once. Brentuximab vedotin exposure varied, and every patient relapsed after autologous stem cell transplantation. V usage is TRBV6-5 and J usage is TRBJ2-7; 12 bases agree with TRBD2. The source was peripheral blood mononuclear cells (PBMCs), collected before the second cycle of nivolumab. This TCR came from a human donor with classical Hodgkin lymphoma. The CDR3 DNA is TGTGCCAGCAAACCTCGGACTAGCGGGACCTACGAGCAGTACTTC. It encodes CASKPRTSGTYEQYF.